The entry below describes one TCR beta chain. Its matching antigen is unknown. The source of the sample is a study of vaccination and CD4 T cells after COVID-19. Across the whole study: Control cultures were given a CEFX pool, an HIV-1 Nef pool, or no peptide.

Sequence data for DNA of cultured CD4+ T cells were generated by the Oncomine TCR Beta short-read assay. Each CDR3 protein is one row after TCRdb ran MiXCR on the PCR reads. In the table there are more than 15,000 distinct CDR3 sequences, 45% to 50% of which are singletons. As to treatment: approximately 10-day PBMC culture with coronavirus spike peptide pools or control peptides (ViraFEST assay). In germline, CDR1 is MNHNS, CDR2 SASEGT. The CDR3 extends over 18 amino acids. V was shortened by 0 bases and J by 2 bases, with 14 bases between the two germline ends. The sequences come from CD4+ T cells from blood, cultured in vitro, collected before SARS-CoV-2 vaccination. V gene TRBV6-1 combines with J gene TRBJ2-6; possibly TRBD1 for D (5 bases). This TCR was recovered from a human donor who had recovered from COVID-19. CDR3 residues: CASSEAPAGRTGANVLTF. The CDR3 bases are TGTGCCAGCAGTGAAGCGCCGGCAGGGCGTACTGGGGCCAACGTCCTGACTTTC.